This T cell receptor (beta chain) derives from a study of identical twins. TCRdb reprocessed the 5' RACE reads with MiXCR, giving one entry per CDR3 protein. The table lists about 250,000 distinct CDR3 sequences, approximately 6.8% of them singletons. Each donor was a healthy Caucasian. Points from the study as a whole: It was cross-sectional statistical analysis, not following the same donors, that the conclusions relied on. Reduced insertions were recorded for abundant cord blood beta clonotypes, with no such pattern in memory repertoires.

The CDR3 is 16 residues long. V gave up 6 bases and J gave up 3 bases, with 21 bases separating them. Worth noting for this clonotype: Antigen unknown.

The sample also formed part of further work on yellow fever vaccine responses in identical twins.

The source of this sequence is a woman under 30 in good health. The rearrangement joins TRBV12-3 or TRBV12-4 to TRBJ2-7; tentative D call: TRBD2 (6 bases). The specimen was CD8+ T cells sorted from blood. Written as DNA, the CDR3 is TGTGCCAGCAGCCCCGGGGCGGTGGAGGGAGGCTACGAGCAGTACTTC. Protein sequence: CASSPGAVEGGYEQYF.